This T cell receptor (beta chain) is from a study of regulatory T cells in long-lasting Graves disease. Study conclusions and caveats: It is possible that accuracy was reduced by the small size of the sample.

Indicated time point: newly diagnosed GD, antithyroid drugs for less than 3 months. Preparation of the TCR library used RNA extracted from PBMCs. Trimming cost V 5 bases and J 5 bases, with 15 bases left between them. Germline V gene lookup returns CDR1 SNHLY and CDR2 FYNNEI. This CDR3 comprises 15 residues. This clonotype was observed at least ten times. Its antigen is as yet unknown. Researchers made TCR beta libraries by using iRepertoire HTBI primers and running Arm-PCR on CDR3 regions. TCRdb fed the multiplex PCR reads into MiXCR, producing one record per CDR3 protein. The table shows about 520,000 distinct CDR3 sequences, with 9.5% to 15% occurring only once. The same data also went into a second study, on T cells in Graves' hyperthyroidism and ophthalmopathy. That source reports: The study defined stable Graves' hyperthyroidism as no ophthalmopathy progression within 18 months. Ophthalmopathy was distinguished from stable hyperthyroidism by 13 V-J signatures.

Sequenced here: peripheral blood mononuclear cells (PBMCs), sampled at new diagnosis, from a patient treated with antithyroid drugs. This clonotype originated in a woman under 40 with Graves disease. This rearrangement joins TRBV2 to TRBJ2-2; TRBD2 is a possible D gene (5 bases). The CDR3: CASSPQASWTGELFF. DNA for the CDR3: TGTGCCAGCAGTCCTCAAGCTAGCTGGACCGGGGAGCTGTTTTTT.